Described below is a single T cell receptor beta chain sequence and its context. Germline V gives CDR1 MDHEN, CDR2 SYDVKM. The CDR3 consists of 15 residues. V dropped 6 bases and J dropped 7 bases, with 21 bases sitting between them. The data were obtained in a study of blood T cell repertoires in COVID-19. About the research overall: The origin of the acute and convalescent COVID-19 samples was the United States, Italy and Spain. T cells, B-cell-depleted T cells, or PBMCs supplied cDNA or gDNA.

As originally analysed: Amplification of reference gene primers provided the estimated nucleated cell counts. Assay: immunoSEQ multiplex PCR; the TCRdb copy retains only in-frame clones and omits some. V, J and clone size are those of that table, while D and trimming were read from the DNA. The sample lists more than 200,000 clones, roughly 80% seen once, with over 9.5% in the top ten. The clonotype originates from a woman older than 75 with acute or convalescent COVID-19. The chain carries TRBV28 and TRBJ1-1; possible D gene TRBD1, 5 bases. What was sequenced was peripheral blood. The DNA for the CDR3 is TGTGCCAGCAGCCCCGCCGCAGCAGGGAGGAATGAAGCTTTCTTT. The encoded protein is CASSPAAAGRNEAFF.